This T cell receptor (beta chain) was retrieved from a study of T-cell reconstitution after alpha-beta-depleted transplantation in children (dated by TCRdb to 2016 to 2017). In terms of the full investigation: Using TCR repertoire profiling, the study quantitatively followed how T-cell immune reconstitution unfolded in children after TCRalphabeta/CD19-depleted allogeneic hematopoietic cell transplantation. The full study reports these points: Apparently early alphabetaT-cell count recovery about two months after transplant reportedly relied on only several hundred rapidly expanded clones derived from non-depleted graft cells. The high TCRbeta diversity at day 60 in some patients was ascribed to recipient T cells and intrathymic progenitors that had survived conditioning. Over the following months the frequencies of hyperexpanded clones went down, and after one year T-cell counts and TCRbeta diversity were mostly credited to newly produced T cells.

The germline V gene gives CDR1 as SGHVS and CDR2 as FQNEAQ. The CDR3 covers 15 residues, taking in both the cysteine and the phenylalanine. Only the CDR3 DNA stays, 45 bases, in frame from base 1. The trim is 3 bases for V and 3 bases for J, with a gap of 15 bases between the germline ends. For this clonotype: Its antigen is unknown. Base qualities are missing; no much larger clone stands one base away.

In light of the paper, this sample's treatment or condition label describes: allogeneic hematopoietic cell transplantation with graft depleted of TCRalphabeta T cells and CD19 B cells. Transplant recipients were children who received TCRalphabeta/CD19-depleted allogeneic hematopoietic cell grafts. Library generation was performed with PCR. Sequenced using an Illumina HiSeq 2500. TCR library preparation used molecular barcoding, with unique molecular identifiers applied to normalize quantification of the TCRbeta repertoire. The raw public reads went through TCRdb reprocessing: fastp at Q25, MiXCR clone calling, in-frame beta chains kept. CDR3 protein duplicates are merged, each entry listing the most common genes and DNA. Within this sample are about 250,000 distinct CDR3 sequences, with roughly a quarter of them counted one time only. The top ten clonotypes cover about 5% of the sample.

The sequencing used PBMCs, mostly from graft donor cells, collected 360 days after TCRalphabeta/CD19-depleted stem cell transplant. Recombination joined TRBV7-8 with TRBJ2-7; the D gene is possibly TRBD1 or TRBD2, with 5 bases matching each. The sequence came from a female patient under 10 years old who had a stem cell transplant for congenital amegakaryocytic thrombocytopenia, so the T cells may come from the graft donor. DNA sequence: TGTGCCAGCAGCTTTACGGGCGAGGGGTACTACGAGCAGTACTTC. Translated, this is CASSFTGEGYYEQYF.